The 29 T cell receptor beta chains below all came from one sample that was sequenced in a study of response to subunit inactivated influenza vaccine. TCRdb analysed the RT-PCR reads with MiXCR anew, one entry per CDR3 protein. The table shows about 480,000 distinct CDR3 sequences, with about 25% occurring only once. The material was CD4+ T cells sorted from PBMCs, obtained 5 to 6 days after vaccination. Receptors were obtained from a man in his fifties who received an inactivated influenza vaccine.

This clonotype was seen more than once but under ten times. The chain combines TRBV7-2 with TRBJ2-7; D could derive from TRBD1 or TRBD2 (5 bases each). The germline gives CDR1 SGHTA, CDR2 FQGNSA. The CDR3 runs to 14 residues. V lost 4 bases and J lost 2, with 12 bases in between. The CDR3 reads CASSSARGAYEQYF. The CDR3, as DNA: TGTGCCAGCAGCTCCGCACGAGGGGCCTACGAGCAGTACTTC.

This clonotype was found a few times. This chain connects TRBV10-3 to TRBJ1-6, with TRBD1 as a possible D gene (6 bases). The CDR3 spans 12 residues. The germline V and J ends were trimmed by 7 bases and 10 bases, with 11 bases remaining between them. The germline V gene encodes CDR1 ENHRY and CDR2 SYGVKD. The CDR3, as DNA: TGTGCCATCAAGGGGGGTCTATCACCCCTCCACTTT. Its translation: CAIKGGLSPLHF.

This clonotype occurred a few times. The chain employs TRBV4-1 and TRBJ2-5; D uncertain. V was trimmed by 1 base and J by 4 bases, leaving 7 bases between them. Germline V gene sequence: CDR1 MGHRA, CDR2 YSYEKL. This CDR3 comprises 13 residues. The CDR3 DNA follows: TGCGCCAGCAGCCAAGTGACGGTAGAGACCCAGTACTTC. Translating it yields CASSQVTVETQYF.

This rearrangement joins TRBV7-2 to TRBJ1-2; possibly TRBD1 for D (6 bases). V gave up 4 bases and J gave up 7 bases, with 16 bases separating them. Germline V gene sequence: CDR1 SGHTA, CDR2 FQGNSA. This CDR3 comprises 14 residues. The CDR3 bases are TGTGCCAGCAGCTCAAGGGGGGGGCCAAGTGGCTACACCTTC. Amino acid sequence: CASSSRGGPSGYTF.

This chain links TRBV20-1 with TRBJ2-7, with D possibly matching TRBD2 (6 bases). V was pared by 3 bases and J by 5 bases, with 8 bases between. This CDR3 region has 11 residues. Per the germline V gene, CDR1 is DFQATT and CDR2 is SNEGSKA (reference sequence). For the CDR3, the DNA is TGCAGTGCTAGCCGGGAGAACGAGCAGTACTTC. This codes for CSASRENEQYF.

This clonotype was detected ten times or more. V and J are TRBV20-1 and TRBJ2-5; 7 bases agree with TRBD2. CDR3 size: 14 residues. Per germline, CDR1 DFQATT and CDR2 SNEGSKA (reference sequence). The V and J ends lost 5 bases and 8 bases, in that order; junction bases with no gene match: 14. The CDR3 DNA reads TGCAGTGCTCCGAGAGGAGCGGGATCGCGAACCCAGTACTTC. This gives the protein CSAPRGAGSRTQYF.

This sequence joins TRBV7-2 and TRBJ2-5, with no clear D. CDR1 and CDR2 (germline): SGHTA, FQGNSA. Between the trimmed V and J ends, which lost 2 bases and 5 bases, there was a span of 9 bases. The length of the CDR3 is 13 residues. The CDR3 region is CASSLKGSETQYF. For the CDR3, the DNA is TGTGCCAGCAGCTTAAAGGGTTCGGAGACCCAGTACTTC.

The table lists this clonotype with a few counts. The chain links TRBV27 to TRBJ2-3, with 9 bases aligning to TRBD1. The CDR3 runs to 16 residues. Germline values: CDR1 MNHEY, CDR2 SMNVEV (reference sequence). Trimming took 3 bases from V and 7 from J; bases not matched to a gene: 11. CDR3 sequence: CASSLKGTGSAYTQYF. CDR3 in DNA: TGTGCCAGCAGTTTGAAGGGGACAGGGTCTGCCTATACGCAGTATTTT.

This chain joins TRBV4-1 and TRBJ2-1, with TRBD2 identical over 8 bases. V shed 4 bases, J shed 5 bases, and the junction held 13 bases outside the gene matches. CDR3 size: 17 residues. Germline CDR1 is MGHRA and CDR2 is YSYEKL. The chain's CDR3 is CASSLSWVGGDNNEQFF. Written as DNA, the CDR3 is TGCGCCAGCAGCCTCTCCTGGGTCGGGGGGGATAACAATGAGCAGTTCTTC.

A few counts support this clonotype. The V call is TRBV7-8, the J call TRBJ2-7; 8 bases are a match to TRBD1. The CDR3 spans 16 residues. Trimming cost V 4 bases and J 0 bases; bases outside gene matches: 8. Germline assignment: CDR1 SGHVS and CDR2 FQNEAQ. CDR3 sequence: CASSYPGQDTSYEQYF. DNA for the CDR3: TGTGCCAGCAGCTACCCGGGACAGGACACCTCCTACGAGCAGTACTTC. Full variable domain (rest looked up from reference TRBV7-8 and TRBJ2-7): GAGVSQSPRYKVAKRGQDVALRCDPISGHVSLFWYQQALGQGPEFLTYFQNEAQLDKSGLPSDRFFAERPEGSVSTLKIQRTQQEDSAVYLCASSYPGQDTSYEQYFGPGTRLTVT.

This clonotype was seen many times. V gene TRBV5-5 combines with J gene TRBJ2-2; D possibly corresponds to TRBD2 (6 bases). CDR1 is SGHKS, CDR2 YYEKEE, per germline (reference sequence). The CDR3 is 14 amino acids. The V and J ends lost 2 bases and 4 bases respectively, with 9 bases between them. The CDR3 spells CASSFGGVTGELFF. The CDR3 region has the DNA TGTGCCAGCAGCTTCGGGGGAGTCACCGGGGAGCTGTTTTTT.

This clonotype showed up just a few times. The rearrangement joins TRBV7-2 to TRBJ2-1; D is unresolved. Germline V gives CDR1 SGHTA, CDR2 FQGNSA. CDR3 length: 11 amino acids. The V end lost 5 bases, the J end lost 5 bases, and 4 bases lay between the germline ends. For the CDR3, the DNA is TGTGCCAGCAGCGCCCACAATGAGCAGTTCTTC. Translated, it gives CASSAHNEQFF.

The V call is TRBV25-1, the J call TRBJ2-1; 13 nucleotides line up with TRBD2. J lost 4 bases, V lost 1 base, and 10 bases had no gene match. The CDR3 consists of 19 residues. CDR1 is MGHDK and CDR2 is SYGVNS in the germline V gene. The CDR3 sequence is CASSESGTSGAKLYNEQFF. The CDR3 region has the DNA TGTGCCAGCAGTGAATCCGGGACTAGCGGGGCAAAATTATACAATGAGCAGTTCTTC.

The chain employs TRBV7-6 and TRBJ2-3; 14 nucleotides match TRBD2. The trim removed 6 bases at V and 8 bases at J, leaving 10 bases unmatched. CDR3 length: 16 residues. Germline V gives CDR1 SGHVS, CDR2 FNYEAQ. DNA of the CDR3: TGTGCCAGCAGTTCCGCGGGACTAGCGGGAGAGGTTACGCAGTATTTT. It specifies CASSSAGLAGEVTQYF. The whole variable domain, filled in from reference TRBV7-6 and TRBJ2-3, reads GAGVSQSPRYKVTKRGQDVALRCDPISGHVSLYWYRQALGQGPEFLTYFNYEAQQDKSGLPNDRFSAERPEGSISTLTIQRTEQRDSAMYRCASSSAGLAGEVTQYFGPGTRLTVL.

The chain has TRBV24-1 and TRBJ2-3, with 10 positions matching TRBD2. With 3 bases clipped from V and 2 bases from J, the junction kept 7 bases outside the gene matches. The CDR3 length is 17 residues. The germline V gene encodes CDR1 KGHDR and CDR2 SFDVKD. CDR3 nucleotide sequence: TGTGCCACCAGTGATGCCGGGACTAGCGCCCTCACAGATACGCAGTATTTT. It specifies CATSDAGTSALTDTQYF.

The chain has TRBV24-1 and TRBJ2-3; D perhaps matches TRBD2 (7 bases). V was cut by 4 bases and J by 6 bases, with 16 bases left in between. The CDR3 extends over 15 amino acids. In germline, CDR1 is KGHDR, CDR2 SFDVKD. The CDR3 sequence is CATSEVGGRVDTQYF. The CDR3 bases are TGTGCCACCAGTGAGGTGGGGGGGCGCGTGGATACGCAGTATTTT.

This clonotype was seen a few times. This rearrangement joins TRBV29-1 to TRBJ1-1; D possibly corresponds to TRBD1 (6 bases). The CDR3 extends over 13 amino acids. Trimming shortened V by 6 bases and J by 0 bases, and 11 bases separated the two germline ends. Germline CDR1 is SQVTM and CDR2 is ANQGSEA. For the CDR3, the DNA is TGCAGCGTGACAGGAAGTATGAACACTGAAGCTTTCTTT. Its translation: CSVTGSMNTEAFF.

The chain has TRBV24-1 and TRBJ2-1; 8 bases line up with TRBD2. CDR1 is KGHDR and CDR2 is SFDVKD in the germline V gene. J was trimmed by 9 bases and V by 2 bases; bases with no gene match: 8. The CDR3 is 15 residues long. CDR3 sequence (DNA): TGTGCCACCAGTGATTCCCCCGGGAGGGGTAGTGAGCAGTTCTTC. Translation gives CATSDSPGRGSEQFF.

This clonotype was detected only a few times. The chain carries TRBV6-5 and TRBJ2-5, with 8 bases fitting TRBD2. V lost 0 bases and J lost 4; bases outside the gene matches: 4. The CDR3 loop spans 15 amino acids. Germline V gene lookup returns CDR1 MNHEY and CDR2 SVGAGI. CDR3 in DNA: TGTGCCAGCAGTTACTCTGCGGGGGGCACAGAGACCCAGTACTTC. It translates to CASSYSAGGTETQYF.

The table lists this clonotype with a few counts. The gene calls are TRBV20-1 and TRBJ2-5; maybe TRBD1 (5 bases). Trimming left V 4 bases short and J 5 bases short, with 14 bases between. The CDR3 length is 13 residues. Germline assignment: CDR1 DFQATT and CDR2 SNEGSKA (reference sequence). In nucleotides, the CDR3 is TGCAGTGCTATACAGGCGGCGTCCGAGACCCAGTACTTC. This encodes CSAIQAASETQYF.

This rearrangement joins TRBV5-1 to TRBJ2-1; D is unclear. This CDR3 is 11 amino acids long. V gave up 4 bases and J gave up 12 bases, with 11 bases separating them. Per germline, CDR1 SGHRS and CDR2 YFSETQ. The CDR3 sequence is CASSGPGLQFF. CDR3 in DNA: TGCGCCAGCAGCGGCCCCGGGTTGCAGTTCTTC. The full variable domain, completed using reference TRBV5-1 and TRBJ2-1, is KAGVTQTPRYLIKTRGQQVTLSCSPISGHRSVSWYQQTPGQGLQFLFEYFSETQRNKGNFPGRFSGRQFSNSRSEMNVSTLELGDSALYLCASSGPGLQFFGPGTRLTVL.

Many counts were recorded for this clonotype. The chain carries TRBV2 and TRBJ2-1, with D unclear. The germline V gene encodes CDR1 SNHLY and CDR2 FYNNEI. The germline V and J ends were trimmed by 5 bases and 0 bases, with 8 bases remaining between them. This CDR3 spans 14 amino acids. The CDR3 loop reads CASSRLSSYNEQFF. CDR3 bases: TGTGCCAGCAGTAGGCTTAGCTCCTACAATGAGCAGTTCTTC.

The table lists this clonotype with a few counts. This chain joins TRBV19 and TRBJ1-2; D is uncertain. Germline V lookup: CDR1 LNHDA, CDR2 SQIVND (reference sequence). V lost 3 bases, J lost 4 bases, and 15 bases lay in between. This CDR3 spans 15 amino acids. The chain's CDR3 is CASSMDGVMGYGYTF. In DNA form, the CDR3 reads TGTGCCAGTAGTATGGACGGCGTCATGGGCTATGGCTACACCTTC.

This clonotype was counted a few times. This chain connects TRBV20-1 to TRBJ2-5; 11 bases are shared with TRBD2. Germline assignment: CDR1 DFQATT and CDR2 SNEGSKA (reference sequence). V trimming: 6 bases; J trimming: 10 bases; junction bases outside the gene matches: 16. The CDR3 has 15 residues. The CDR3: CSAPTASGGSIIQYF. Here the CDR3 DNA reads TGCAGTGCGCCCACGGCTAGCGGGGGGTCCATTATCCAGTACTTC.

This clonotype was detected once. J is TRBJ2-2 and V is TRBV29-1; no definite D call. Germline loops: CDR1 SQVTM, CDR2 ANQGSEA. This CDR3 region has 13 residues. With 4 bases removed from V and 0 bases from J, the gap between germline ends came to 6 bases. CDR3 amino acids: CSVVGTNTGELFF. In DNA form, the CDR3 reads TGCAGCGTTGTCGGAACGAACACCGGGGAGCTGTTTTTT.

This clonotype appeared many times. The rearrangement joins TRBV27 to TRBJ1-6; D possibly corresponds to TRBD1 (5 bases). Germline loops: CDR1 MNHEY, CDR2 SMNVEV (reference sequence). CDR3 size: 15 residues. V was cut by 8 bases and J by 9 bases, with 20 bases left in between. The CDR3 loop is CASSLFGAGSSPLHF. CDR3 bases: TGTGCCAGCTCTCTTTTCGGCGCAGGGTCTTCACCCCTCCACTTT.

This clonotype occurred a few times. This may be a read error, as it is one base from a much larger clone. This chain joins TRBV28 and TRBJ2-7, with D unclear. Germline assignment: CDR1 MDHEN and CDR2 SYDVKM. This CDR3 has 11 residues. V was clipped by 6 bases and J by 3 bases, with 6 bases between them. Here the CDR3 DNA reads TGTGCCAGCAGATTACTCTACGAGCAGTACTTC. This encodes CASRLLYEQYF.

This clonotype was counted ten times or more. The chain recombines TRBV12-3 or TRBV12-4 with TRBJ1-4, with 7 bases aligning to TRBD1. Losses at the gene ends were 5 bases for V and 10 bases for J; bases not matched to a gene: 7. The CDR3 runs to 13 residues. The CDR3 DNA sequence: TGTGCCAGCAGTGTACGACAGGGCTCAAAACTGTTTTTT. Translated: CASSVRQGSKLFF.

This clonotype was seen a handful of times. V is TRBV4-3 and J is TRBJ2-2, with D possibly TRBD2 on 6 matching bases. The V end lost 0 bases, the J end lost 1 base, and 9 bases lay between the germline ends. The CDR3 spans 16 residues. CDR1 LGHNA and CDR2 YSLEER come from the germline V gene. The CDR3 region is CASSQETGVNTGELFF. CDR3 DNA: TGCGCCAGCAGCCAAGAAACGGGAGTGAACACCGGGGAGCTGTTTTTT.